This T cell receptor beta chain emerged from a study of T cells in localized non-small cell lung cancer. The V and J ends lost 3 bases and 4 bases respectively, with 13 bases between them. Germline-derived CDR1 and CDR2 are ENHRY and SYGVKD. The CDR3 extends over 15 amino acids. Assay: immunoSEQ multiplex PCR; the TCRdb copy retains only in-frame clones and omits some. This table has 15,000 to 20,000 clones, approximately 90% appearing once. The chain combines TRBV10-3 with TRBJ2-1; D might be TRBD2 (6 bases). Sequences were derived from peripheral blood, sampled before any cancer treatment. The sequence was obtained from a male donor aged 60 or over with stage II squamous cell lung carcinoma. In DNA, the CDR3 is TGTGCCATCAGTGATTCCGGCGGAGGGTACAATGAGCAGTTCTTC. It yields the protein CAISDSGGGYNEQFF.